This TCR beta chain came from a study of cytomegalovirus exposure and HLA in healthy donors. Trimming stripped 0 bases from V and 4 bases from J, with 9 bases between. The CDR3 covers 15 residues. The germline V gene encodes CDR1 LGHNA and CDR2 YSLEER. On this clone itself: The target antigen is unknown.

General observations from the study: It was reported that TCR beta sequences correctly inferred the HLA-A and HLA-B alleles for most subjects. Among TCR beta chains, those listed as cytomegalovirus-associated numbered about 150.

The study ran its PCR with 60 Vbeta and 13 Jbeta primers. As processed by the authors: Later, an analysis found 75 million to 90 million unique TCR beta chains, and 9.5 million to 12 million of these were shared. The repertoire was sequenced with immunoSEQ multiplex PCR; TCRdb's copy has only in-frame clones and lacks some. From that table come the V and J calls and clone size; the DNA was used to work out D and trimming. The repertoire holds around 200,000 clones, with 81% as singletons. The TCR sequence derives from a man aged 50 to 59 in good health and CMV-seronegative. This chain uses TRBV4-3 with TRBJ2-2; maybe TRBD1 (5 bases). The sequenced sample consisted of PBMCs. The CDR3 region is CASSQDQGGTGELFF. The CDR3 nucleotides read TGCGCCAGCAGCCAAGACCAGGGCGGCACCGGGGAGCTGTTTTTT.